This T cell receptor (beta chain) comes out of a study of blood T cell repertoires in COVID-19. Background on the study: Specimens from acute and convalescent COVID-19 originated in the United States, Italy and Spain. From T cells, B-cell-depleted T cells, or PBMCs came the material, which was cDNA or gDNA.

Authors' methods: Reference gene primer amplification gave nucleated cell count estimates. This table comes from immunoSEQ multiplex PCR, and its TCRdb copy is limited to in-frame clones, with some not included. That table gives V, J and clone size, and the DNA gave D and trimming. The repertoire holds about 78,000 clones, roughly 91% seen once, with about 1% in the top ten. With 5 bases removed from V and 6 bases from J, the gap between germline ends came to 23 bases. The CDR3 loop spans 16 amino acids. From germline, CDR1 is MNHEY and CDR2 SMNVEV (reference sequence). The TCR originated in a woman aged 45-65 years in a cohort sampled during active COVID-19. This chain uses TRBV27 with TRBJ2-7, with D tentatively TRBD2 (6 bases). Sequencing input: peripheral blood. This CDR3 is CASSPPRWRGSLEQYF. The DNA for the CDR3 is TGTGCCAGCAGTCCTCCCCGATGGCGGGGATCGCTCGAGCAGTACTTC.